This T cell receptor (beta chain) was profiled in a study of cytomegalovirus exposure and HLA in healthy donors. With 0 bases clipped from V and 9 bases from J, the junction kept 11 bases outside the gene matches. Germline V lookup: CDR1 MGHRA, CDR2 YSYEKL. CDR3 length: 17 residues. A word on this clone: The antigen is unknown.

PCR employed 60 Vbeta and 13 Jbeta primers. Authors' methods: Later work found roughly 80 million unique TCR beta chains, with around 10 million shared. Sequenced by immunoSEQ multiplex PCR; TCRdb stores in-frame clones only, minus some. V, J and clone size reflect that table, while D and trimming were determined from the DNA. Of about 240,000 clones in the sample, roughly four fifths are singletons; the top ten hold 7% to 9%. Study outcomes and limitations: Using a false discovery rate of 0.05, a later analysis showed that some 16,000 TCR beta sequences were associated with HLA alleles. The productive fraction for most TCR beta V segments was about 87% or about 30% in an earlier analysis.

The chain uses TRBV4-1 and TRBJ2-1; 10 bases align to TRBD2. This clonotype originated in a woman aged 60 to 75 in good health and CMV-seropositive. The sample was PBMCs. CDR3 nucleotides: TGCGCCAGCAGCCAAGATCCAGCTAGCGGGAGTTGGGGTGAGCAGTTCTTC. This codes for CASSQDPASGSWGEQFF.